The present entry profiles one T cell receptor (beta chain) with its context. Germline values: CDR1 SEHNR, CDR2 FQNEAQ (reference sequence). The CDR3 runs to 16 residues. Trimming removed 3 bases from V and 2 bases from J, with 17 bases in between. The sample comes from a study of T-cell reconstitution after alpha-beta-depleted transplantation in children. Unique molecular identifiers were incorporated during preparation of the TCRbeta library. TCRdb redid the calling of the PCR reads with MiXCR, one entry per CDR3 protein. The profile covers about half a million distinct CDR3 sequences, with around 12% appearing a single time and approximately 5.4% taken by the ten largest.

The specimen comprised PBMCs from the stem cell graft donor, sampled from the stem cell graft. The clonotype originates from a human donor who donated a stem cell graft to a child with combined immunodeficiency. The rearrangement uses TRBV7-9 and TRBJ2-7; perhaps TRBD1 as D (5 bases). The CDR3 DNA reads TGTGCCAGCAGCTTTTCCATCAGGGCCGGAACCTACGAGCAGTACTTC. Protein sequence: CASSFSIRAGTYEQYF.